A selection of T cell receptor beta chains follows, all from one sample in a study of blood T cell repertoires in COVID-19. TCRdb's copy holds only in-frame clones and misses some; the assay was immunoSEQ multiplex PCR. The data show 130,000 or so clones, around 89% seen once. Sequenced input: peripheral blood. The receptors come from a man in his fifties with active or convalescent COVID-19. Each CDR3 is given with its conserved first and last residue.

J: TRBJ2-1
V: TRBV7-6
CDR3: CASSLAQGSGRSGPKYNEQFF

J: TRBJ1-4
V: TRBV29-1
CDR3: CSVEEFSEKLFF

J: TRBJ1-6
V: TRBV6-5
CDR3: CASSYFQGSLPSPLHF

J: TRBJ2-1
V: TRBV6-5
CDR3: CASSKQGWDEQFF

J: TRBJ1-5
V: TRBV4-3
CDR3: CASSQDDGYQPQHF

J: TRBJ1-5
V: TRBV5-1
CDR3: CASSYGTGGNQPQHF

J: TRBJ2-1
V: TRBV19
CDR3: CASGSDLSSYNEQFF

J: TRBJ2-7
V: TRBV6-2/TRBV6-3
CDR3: CASSYVQSYEQYF

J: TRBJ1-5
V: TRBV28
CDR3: CASSFYGNSNQPQHF

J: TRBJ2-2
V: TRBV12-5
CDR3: CASGLATGGELFF

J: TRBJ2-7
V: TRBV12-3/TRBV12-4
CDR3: CASILGTTYEQYF

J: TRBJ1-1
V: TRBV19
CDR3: CASSSTGDTEAFF

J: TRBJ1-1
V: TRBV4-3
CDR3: CASGGGARTEAFF

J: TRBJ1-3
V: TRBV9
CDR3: CASSVVSGPGEDGNTIYF

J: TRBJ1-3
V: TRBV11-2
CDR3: CASSLGGGSGNTIYF

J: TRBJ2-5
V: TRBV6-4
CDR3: CASSGVTSLETQYF

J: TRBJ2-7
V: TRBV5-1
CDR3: CASSLVGTKAYEQYF

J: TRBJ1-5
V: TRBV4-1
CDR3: CASSQGQAGSGQPQHF

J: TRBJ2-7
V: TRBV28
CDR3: CASSPVLLDEQYF

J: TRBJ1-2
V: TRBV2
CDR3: CASRERGAGGYGYTF

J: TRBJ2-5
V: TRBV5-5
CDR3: CARLQAEETQYF

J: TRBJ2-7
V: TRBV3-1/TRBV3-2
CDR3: CASSEGLAGGREQYF

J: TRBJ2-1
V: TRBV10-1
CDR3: CASSVGGPYNEQFF

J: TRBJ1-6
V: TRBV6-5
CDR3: CASSLGQEGSPLHF

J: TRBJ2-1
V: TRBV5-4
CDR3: CASRKGTSKSQAEQFF

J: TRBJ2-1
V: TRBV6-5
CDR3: CASRVQGGSYNEQFF

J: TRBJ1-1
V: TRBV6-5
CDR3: CASSYSAEIDTEAFF

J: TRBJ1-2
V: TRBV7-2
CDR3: CASSTGQGARGYTF

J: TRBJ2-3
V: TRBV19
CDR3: CASSIVGGGSTDTQYF

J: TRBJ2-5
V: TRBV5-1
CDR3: CASSEQRLAGETQYF

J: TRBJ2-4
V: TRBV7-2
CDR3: CASSLEDRNIQYF

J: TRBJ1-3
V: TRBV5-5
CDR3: CATGLAGGGNTIYF